This section outlines one T cell receptor (beta chain) sequence together with its context. This clone's antigen is unknown. One base away there is no much larger clone; base qualities are not given. Participants in the prospective study were aged about 18 to 95 years, lived in approximately 26 United States geographic areas, and enrolled through a virtual design. Cohort assignment in the prospective study relied on participant-reported clinical history from a screening survey and a study questionnaire. Recovered participants in ImmuneRACE Cohort 3 were defined by two consecutive negative NP/OP PCR tests, clearance by a healthcare professional, or resolution of symptoms. In the prospective study, mobile phlebotomists collected whole blood, serum and a nasopharyngeal or oropharyngeal swab from each participant. Prospective study participants could optionally give additional blood draws and questionnaires over an approximately two-month period. Prospective study blood samples were shipped either frozen or at room temperature before DNA extraction.

TCRbeta CDR3 regions were amplified from genomic DNA by means of the immunoSEQ Assay, a bias-controlled multiplex PCR. In the original analysis: Within the assay, amplification of reference gene primers was used to estimate how many nucleated cells each sample contained. Sequence reads were collapsed and filtered to measure the absolute abundance of every unique TCRbeta CDR3 rearrangement. For each sample, productive Simpson clonality was calculated by taking the square root of Simpson's diversity index across productive rearrangements. The table comes from immuneACCESS by way of TCRdb, which keeps in-frame sequences with V and J called. Part of the clones is missing from these tables; in studies checked, under half for an unresolved V gene and the rest for unknown reasons. V, J and clone size derive from that table, while D and trimming were established from the DNA sequence. The sample table lists 400,000 or so clones, roughly nine tenths of them with a count of one. The top ten hold 0.95% to 1.2% of the sample.

This specimen belongs to a study of blood T cell repertoires in COVID-19 (TCRdb year 2020). About the investigation overall: Collaborator samples came from the United States, Italy and Spain and covered acute and convalescent phases of COVID-19. The prospective study material was composed of cDNA or gDNA derived from T cells, B-cell-depleted T cells, or PBMCs. Subjects who had been exposed to COVID-19, were actively infected with it, or had recovered from it provided the deeply sampled blood TCRbeta repertoires that made up the dataset. The repertoires were made available in a free public database intended to serve as a resource for research on the immune response to SARS-CoV-2. Samples were obtained from the ongoing ImmuneRACE study (first 160 participants) and from about 1,300 subjects provided by 6 global collaborators. Sample metadata almost always included a de-identified subject ID, COVID-19 status, age in years and sex. Where available, HLA class I and class II types were taken from metadata supplied by the sample provider and were not determined by assay-based typing. General findings and caveats noted by the study authors: How much clinical and demographic metadata was included differed by source and by participant, and the metadata was provided uncurated.

Spanning cysteine to phenylalanine, the CDR3 consists of 13 amino acids. The kept DNA is CDR3 alone, 39 bases in frame from the first base. Trimming takes 6 bases from V and 8 bases from J, and the germline ends sit 16 bases apart. The germline V gene yields SNHLY for CDR1 and FYNNEI for CDR2. The clonotype comes from a man aged 30 to 45 who had recovered from COVID-19. The chain uses TRBV2 and TRBJ1-2, with the D segment identity uncertain. The sequencing sample was made of PBMCs or T cells enriched from blood (not recorded which). The CDR3 loop reads CASSDRNGGGYTF. Here is the DNA: TGTGCCAGCAGCGACCGGAACGGCGGGGGCTACACCTTC.